This T cell receptor (beta chain) was recorded in a study of T-cell reconstitution after alpha-beta-depleted transplantation in children. Study-wide results and caveats: The origin of high day-60 TCRbeta diversity in some patients lay in surviving recipient T cells and thymic progenitors. Newly generated T cells supplied most T-cell counts and diversity one year post-transplant.

Concerning this clonotype: Its antigen is not identified.

Preparing the TCRbeta library involved the use of unique molecular identifiers. TCRdb re-called the PCR reads through MiXCR, storing one row per CDR3 protein. The sample carries about 1,000,000 distinct CDR3 sequences, around 30% recorded once. J lost 2 bases, V lost 7 bases, and 8 bases had no gene match. Germline V gene lookup returns CDR1 DFQATT and CDR2 SNEGSKA (reference sequence). The length of the CDR3 is 15 residues. The chain carries TRBV20-1 and TRBJ1-2; TRBD1 matches 12 bases. This TCR came from a boy under three years old who had a stem cell transplant for SCID, so the T cells may come from the graft donor. The sample consisted of PBMCs, mostly from graft donor cells, taken 360 days after TCRalphabeta/CD19-depleted stem cell transplant. CDR3 loop: CSVWGGQGANYGYTF. Here the CDR3 DNA reads TGCAGTGTATGGGGGGGACAGGGGGCCAACTATGGCTACACCTTC.